This T cell receptor beta chain appears in the sequencing data of a study of cytomegalovirus exposure and HLA in healthy donors. Study-wide background: Among 398 genotyped donors, roughly 80% fell in the Caucasian-associated ancestry cluster. Points from the study as a whole: The classifier reportedly diagnosed cytomegalovirus status with high sensitivity and specificity. Accurate predictions that matched the HLA-A and HLA-B alleles of most subjects were reportedly made from TCR beta sequences. A previous analysis found most TCR beta V segments productive roughly 87% or roughly 30% of the time.

With 60 Vbeta and 13 Jbeta primers, the PCR was carried out. Some clones are missing from TCRdb's copy, which holds only in-frame ones; the method was immunoSEQ multiplex PCR. The table lists about 92,000 clones, roughly 80% of them singletons, with about 1.2% in the top ten. To note about this clone: The antigen remains undetermined.

The germline CDR1 and CDR2 sequences are SGHTA and FQGNSA. Trimming cost V 5 bases and J 3 bases, with 14 bases left between them. CDR3 length: 14 residues. The specimen sequenced was PBMCs. The chain joins TRBV7-2 to TRBJ2-7; possible D gene TRBD2, 6 bases. This receptor was identified in a girl aged 2 to 10 in good health and CMV-seropositive. CDR3 in DNA: TGTGCCAGCAGCCCCCCGGGACTCAGCTACGAGCAGTACTTC. Protein: CASSPPGLSYEQYF.